Presented here are 21 T cell receptor beta chains from one specimen sequenced in a study of preoperative IRX-2 immunotherapy in early breast cancer. Noted treatment: preoperative locoregional IRX-2 cytokine immunotherapy. TCRdb's copy holds only in-frame clones and misses some; the assay was immunoSEQ multiplex PCR. The table includes 20,000 to 30,000 clones, 75% to 90% detected once. The material was lymph node tissue, obtained after IRX-2 immunotherapy. Receptors originate from a human donor with breast cancer.

This clone was picked up a small number of times. The chain is built from TRBV15 and TRBJ1-5; 7 positions match TRBD1. Germline-derived CDR1 and CDR2 are LNHNV and YYDKDF (reference sequence). With 6 bases clipped from V and 3 bases from J, the junction kept 5 bases outside the gene matches. The CDR3 contains 14 residues. The CDR3 here is CATSRDRDNQPQHF. The DNA for the CDR3 is TGTGCCACCAGTCGGGACAGAGACAATCAGCCCCAGCATTTT.

The chain employs TRBV19 and TRBJ1-4; D remains unclear. The CDR3 runs 14 residues. The V and J ends lost 7 bases and 7 bases respectively, with 16 bases between them. Germline V gives CDR1 LNHDA, CDR2 SQIVND (reference sequence). The CDR3 reads CASIEFYGGEKLFF. CDR3 DNA: TGTGCCAGTATCGAGTTTTACGGAGGTGAAAAACTGTTTTTT.

This clone was observed a handful of times. V is TRBV6-8 and J is TRBJ1-6, with 7 bases that match TRBD1. This CDR3 spans 15 amino acids. Germline V gives CDR1 MNHGY, CDR2 SAAAGT. With V trimmed by 5 bases and J by 5 bases, 6 bases remained unmatched. The CDR3 nucleotides read TGTGCCAGCAGTCCCAGGGGGTCGGATAATTCACCCCTCCACTTT. Translated: CASSPRGSDNSPLHF.

The chain combines TRBV10-3 with TRBJ2-7; D is perhaps TRBD2 (6 bases). CDR1 ENHRY and CDR2 SYGVKD come from the germline V gene. This CDR3 spans 15 amino acids. The CDR3 loop is CASSEADYRNFEQYV. The CDR3 DNA follows: TGTGCCAGCAGTGAGGCGGACTACCGGAACTTCGAGCAGTACGTC.

The rearrangement joins TRBV23-1 to TRBJ2-5, with D possibly TRBD2 on 6 matching bases. TRBV23-1 is designated an ORF whose function remains uncertain. CDR3 length: 13 amino acids. Trimming left V 3 bases short and J 5 bases short, with 10 bases between. The CDR3 loop is CASSQVGRETQYF. The CDR3, as DNA: TGCGCCAGCAGTCAGGTAGGGAGGGAGACCCAGTACTTC.

This clone was counted a single time. The genes are TRBV29-1 and TRBJ1-1; D call uncertain. Trimming left V 7 bases short and J 0 bases short, with 12 bases between. In germline, CDR1 is SQVTM, CDR2 ANQGSEA. The CDR3 totals 13 residues. The CDR3 reads CSDLQRMNTEAFF. DNA of the CDR3: TGCAGCGACCTACAGAGGATGAACACTGAAGCTTTCTTT.

The J gene is TRBJ1-2, the V gene TRBV11-3; 7 bases are a match to TRBD1. Germline CDR1 and CDR2: SGHNT and YENEEA. CDR3 length: 15 residues. Unmatched junction bases numbered 7, after V lost 3 bases and J lost 3 bases. This CDR3 reads CASSLVAGGDYGYTF. For the CDR3, the DNA is TGTGCCAGCAGCTTGGTTGCAGGGGGAGACTATGGCTACACCTTC.

This clone was recorded once. The chain carries TRBV18 and TRBJ1-5; 8 nucleotides line up with TRBD1. V gave up 4 bases and J gave up 6 bases; unmatched junction bases: 8. Germline V lookup: CDR1 KGHSH, CDR2 LQKENI. The CDR3 sequence is 15 residues long. The DNA for the CDR3 is TGTGCCAGCTCACTCCTTTCGACAGGGGTTCAGCCCCAGCATTTT. Translated: CASSLLSTGVQPQHF.

This chain uses TRBV19 with TRBJ1-4, with D possibly matching TRBD1 (5 bases). The ends were cut back, 5 bases at V and 1 base at J, with 11 bases in the middle. CDR1 and CDR2 from the germline V gene are LNHDA and SQIVND (reference sequence). The CDR3 runs to 15 residues. CDR3 sequence (DNA): TGTGCCAGTAGTCCCCTCGGGGGAACTAATGAAAAACTGTTTTTT. Amino acids: CASSPLGGTNEKLFF.

This clone came up once. V is TRBV14 and J is TRBJ1-1; unclear D gene. Trimming cost V 3 bases and J 1 base, with 3 bases left between them. This CDR3 is built from 12 residues. The germline CDR1 and CDR2 sequences are SGHDN and FVKESK. The CDR3 DNA is TGTGCCAGCAGCCATCGGAACACTGAAGCTTTCTTT. Translating gives CASSHRNTEAFF.

The genes are TRBV14 and TRBJ1-4; D unclear. CDR3 length equals 18 residues. Trimming took off 1 base at V and 0 bases at J, with 15 bases between the two ends. Germline V gene data show CDR1 as SGHDN and CDR2 as FVKESK. The CDR3 here is CASSQADSRFATNEKLFF. The CDR3 nucleotides are TGTGCCAGCAGCCAAGCCGACTCCAGGTTTGCAACTAATGAAAAACTGTTTTTT.

CDR3 sequence: CASSDGGGGTYNEQFF. CDR3 in DNA: TGTGCCAGCAGTGACGGAGGGGGGGGTACCTACAATGAGCAGTTCTTC. V gene TRBV6-8 combines with J gene TRBJ2-1, with a tentative D call TRBD2 (7 bases). CDR3 length: 16 amino acids. V was pared by 5 bases and J by 2 bases, with 16 bases between. Germline V CDR1 and CDR2: MNHGY, SAAAGT.

This chain uses TRBV6-8 with TRBJ1-6; perhaps TRBD1 as D (6 bases). The CDR3 loop spans 14 amino acids. V was pared by 1 base and J by 10 bases, with 11 bases between. Germline V lookup: CDR1 MNHGY, CDR2 SAAAGT. The CDR3 sequence is CASSYFGGRSPLHF. CDR3 bases: TGTGCCAGCAGTTACTTTGGGGGGCGCTCACCCCTCCACTTT.

This clone was recorded once. The chain has TRBV28 and TRBJ1-6; TRBD1 matches at 8 bases. This CDR3 comprises 15 residues. Germline values: CDR1 MDHEN, CDR2 SYDVKM. Trimming at V came to 6 bases and at J to 2 bases, leaving 3 bases not matched to a gene. CDR3 protein: CASSQGATYNSPLHF. In DNA form, the CDR3 reads TGTGCCAGCAGCCAGGGGGCCACCTATAATTCACCCCTCCACTTT. Supplemented by reference TRBV28 and TRBJ1-6, the full variable domain reads DVKVTQSSRYLVKRTGEKVFLECVQDMDHENMFWYRQDPGLGLRLIYFSYDVKMKEKGDIPEGYSVSREKKERFSLILESASTNQTSMYLCASSQGATYNSPLHFGNGTRLTVT.

The genes are TRBV6-8 and TRBJ1-5, with TRBD1 as a possible D gene (6 bases). Germline lookup yields CDR1 MNHGY and CDR2 SAAAGT. This CDR3 region has 15 residues. With 5 bases removed from V and 5 bases from J, the gap between germline ends came to 16 bases. The CDR3 nucleotides read TGTGCCAGCAGTCTATCAGGGGAAGGTTATCAGCCCCAGCATTTT. It translates to CASSLSGEGYQPQHF.

V usage is TRBV11-3 and J usage is TRBJ2-1, with 11 bases lining up with TRBD1. This CDR3 comprises 16 residues. V trimming: 4 bases; J trimming: 4 bases; junction bases outside the gene matches: 6. The V gene's germline CDR1 is SGHNT and CDR2 YENEEA. The CDR3 DNA is TGTGCCAGCAGCTCGAACCGGGACAGGGGGTACAATGAGCAGTTCTTC. The encoded protein is CASSSNRDRGYNEQFF.

In this sample, this clone turned up once. The chain combines TRBV18 with TRBJ1-4; perhaps TRBD1 as D (6 bases). The length of the CDR3 is 14 residues. Trimming removed 3 bases at V and 6 bases at J, with 11 bases between. CDR1 and CDR2 from the germline V gene are KGHSH and LQKENI. CDR3 bases: TGTGCCAGCTCACCCACAGGGATGGATGAAAAACTGTTTTTT. It specifies CASSPTGMDEKLFF. The full variable domain, in which reference TRBV18 and TRBJ1-4 provide the parts outside the CDR3, is NAGVMQNPRHLVRRRGQEARLRCSPMKGHSHVYWYRQLPEEGLKFMVYLQKENIIDESGMPKERFSAEFPKEGPSILRIQQVVRGDSAAYFCASSPTGMDEKLFFGSGTQLSVL.

CDR3: CASSTQGGYNEQFF. CDR3 DNA sequence: TGTGCCAGTAGTACTCAAGGGGGGTACAATGAGCAGTTCTTC. V and J are TRBV19 and TRBJ2-1, with D perhaps assigned TRBD1 or TRBD2 (6 bases each). Germline V lookup: CDR1 LNHDA, CDR2 SQIVND (reference sequence). CDR3 length: 14 residues. V shed 4 bases and J shed 4 bases, with 11 bases lying between them.

The chain carries TRBV7-1 and TRBJ2-6, with unresolved D. TRBV7-1 is treated as an ORF (open reading frame) with a function not yet certain. V gave up 5 bases and J gave up 0 bases, with 8 bases separating them. The CDR3 sequence is 15 residues long. DNA for the CDR3: TGTGCCAGCAGCCCAACCCTCTCTGGGGCCAACGTCCTGACTTTC. It encodes CASSPTLSGANVLTF.

The rearrangement joins TRBV11-1 to TRBJ1-4; 9 nucleotides line up with TRBD1. V gave up 3 bases and J gave up 7 bases; unmatched junction bases: 6. The CDR3 contains 15 residues. Germline values: CDR1 SGHAT, CDR2 FQDESV (reference sequence). The CDR3 region is CASSLGGQGGEKLFF. CDR3 bases: TGTGCCAGCAGCTTGGGGGGACAGGGAGGTGAAAAACTGTTTTTT.

This rearrangement joins TRBV6-8 to TRBJ1-1; a weak D match, TRBD1 (6 bases). Per the germline V gene, CDR1 is MNHGY and CDR2 is SAAAGT. The CDR3 spans 16 residues. V gave up 2 bases and J gave up 6 bases, with 19 bases separating them. The CDR3: CASSYVSGTPSAEAFF. The DNA for the CDR3 is TGTGCCAGCAGTTACGTCTCCGGGACACCTAGCGCTGAAGCTTTCTTT.